These 15 T cell receptor beta chains were all obtained from the same sample, sequenced in a study of read filtering for tumor transcriptome and immune sequencing. Molecular barcoded adaptors covering alpha/delta and beta/gamma chains were used on approximately 440 ng RNA. TCRdb used MiXCR to reprocess the reads, holding one entry per CDR3 protein. The data show 50,000 or so distinct CDR3 sequences, with approximately 18% seen just once and 15% held by the top ten. Sequenced input: a population of CD138-negative cells sorted from bone marrow. These receptors all come from a donor aged 40 or over with multiple myeloma.

This clonotype was seen many times. J is TRBJ2-1 and V is TRBV19, with TRBD2 matching over 13 bases. The CDR3 spans 18 residues. Per the germline V gene, CDR1 is LNHDA and CDR2 is SQIVND (reference sequence). V gave up 0 bases and J gave up 4 bases; unmatched junction bases: 6. CDR3 in DNA: TGTGCCAGTAGTATAGAGGAGACTAGCGGGAGGATTTACAATGAGCAGTTCTTC. Protein sequence: CASSIEETSGRIYNEQFF.

This clonotype was counted many times. This sequence joins TRBV7-8 and TRBJ2-3, with D perhaps matching TRBD2 (5 bases). V lost 6 bases and J 6 bases, leaving 19 bases between the germline ends. Germline V gene sequence: CDR1 SGHVS, CDR2 FQNEAQ. The CDR3 has 15 amino acids. The CDR3 nucleotides are TGTGCCAGCAGTTGGCGGGCTGACCTCTTGGATACGCAGTATTTT. This gives the protein CASSWRADLLDTQYF.

There are many counts of this clonotype. The chain employs TRBV7-9 and TRBJ2-3; no clear D gene. The CDR3 has 14 amino acids. Germline CDR1 SEHNR, CDR2 FQNEAQ (reference sequence). V dropped 3 bases and J dropped 4 bases, with 11 bases sitting between them. The CDR3 DNA reads TGTGCCAGCAGCTTCGTCTTATCGGCAGATACGCAGTATTTT. This encodes CASSFVLSADTQYF.

Concerning this clonotype itself: A much larger clone lies one base from this, so it may be a read error. The V call is TRBV9, the J call TRBJ1-5; D not certain. The CDR3 totals 14 residues. The germline gives CDR1 SGDLS, CDR2 YYNGEE. CDR3 bases: TGTGACAGCAGCGTAGGTGGGTTGTTGTGGCCCCAGCATTTT. Its protein is CDSSVGGLLWPQHF.

In the case of this clonotype: It may be a read error: a sequence one base away is much more abundant. The chain recombines TRBV4-1 with TRBJ2-1; D call uncertain. Germline V lookup: CDR1 MGHRA, CDR2 YSYEKL. The CDR3 is made up of 15 amino acids. V was cut by 0 bases and J by 6 bases, with 12 bases left in between. CDR3: CASSQDTGDCNEQFF. CDR3 sequence (DNA): TGCGCCAGCAGCCAAGATACCGGAGATTGCAATGAGCAGTTCTTC.

The chain links TRBV28 to TRBJ1-4; TRBD1 aligns across 8 bases. The germline V gene has CDR1 MDHEN and CDR2 SYDVKM. The CDR3 length is 21 residues. After removal of 4 bases from V and 8 bases from J, the junction contained 27 bases not matched to a gene. CDR3 bases: TGTGCCAGCAGTTCCACACCCCCGTCGTGGACAGGGAGAATTCGTGGAGAAAAACTGTTTTTT. Its protein product is CASSSTPPSWTGRIRGEKLFF. Full variable domain (remainder filled in from reference TRBV28 and TRBJ1-4): DVKVTQSSRYLVKRTGEKVFLECVQDMDHENMFWYRQDPGLGLRLIYFSYDVKMKEKGDIPEGYSVSREKKERFSLILESASTNQTSMYLCASSSTPPSWTGRIRGEKLFFGSGTQLSVL.

Ten or more counts support this clonotype. The genes are TRBV29-1 and TRBJ2-5; no firm D call. Looked up from germline, CDR1 is SQVTM and CDR2 is ANQGSEA. V lost 8 bases and J lost 4, with 8 bases in between. The length of the CDR3 is 10 residues. DNA for the CDR3: TGCAGCTCCAAGGGAGAGACCCAGTACTTC. It specifies CSSKGETQYF. The complete variable domain, with remaining parts taken from reference TRBV29-1 and TRBJ2-5, reads SAVISQKPSRDICQRGTSLTIQCQVDSQVTMMFWYRQQPGQSLTLIATANQGSEATYESGFVIDKFPISRPNLTFSTLTVSNMSPEDSSIYLCSSKGETQYFGPGTRLLVL.

This clonotype was detected only a few times. The CDR3 protein is CASSEDTSSYNEQFF. The CDR3 nucleotides read TGCGCCAGCAGTGAAGATACTAGCTCCTACAATGAGCAGTTCTTC. This rearrangement joins TRBV10-1 to TRBJ2-1, with D possibly TRBD2 on 5 matching bases. Germline V gives CDR1 WNHNN, CDR2 SYGVQD (reference sequence). The CDR3 is made up of 15 amino acids. Trimming shortened V by 3 bases and J by 0 bases, and 9 bases separated the two germline ends.

Points on this clonotype: This is likely a read error, given that the CDR3 carries no conserved phenylalanine or tryptophan at its end. The rearrangement joins TRBV7-8 to TRBJ2-1, with 7 bases that match TRBD2. The CDR3 spans 15 residues. The V and J ends lost 2 bases and 9 bases, in that order; junction bases with no gene match: 10. From germline, CDR1 is SGHVS and CDR2 FQNEAQ. CDR3 in DNA: TGTGCCAGCAGCTTACTAGCGGTATTCGGCTGTGAGCAGTTCTTG. Its translation: CASSLLAVFGCEQFL.

The chain carries TRBV9 and TRBJ1-1, with D perhaps TRBD1 (6 bases). The ends were cut back, 0 bases at V and 1 base at J, with 10 bases in the middle. Germline CDR1 SGDLS, CDR2 YYNGEE. This CDR3 has 15 amino acids. The CDR3, as DNA: TGTGCCAGCAGCGTAGGGGCAGGGGCGAACACTGAAGCTTTCTTT. This sequence encodes CASSVGAGANTEAFF.

In its sample, this clonotype was seen a few times. The V call is TRBV5-4, the J call TRBJ2-1; D tentatively reads TRBD1 or TRBD2 (6 bases each). V was pared by 4 bases and J by 4 bases, with 15 bases between. Looked up from germline, CDR1 is SGHNT and CDR2 is YYREEE (reference sequence). The CDR3 runs 15 residues. The CDR3 DNA is TGTGCCAGCAGCAGTGAGGGGGGCCGATACAATGAGCAGTTCTTC. Its translation: CASSSEGGRYNEQFF.

This clonotype was detected ten times or more. This chain joins TRBV20-1 and TRBJ2-5; 8 bases map to TRBD2. CDR3 length equals 12 residues. The V segment lost 8 bases and the J segment 2 bases; nucleotides outside the gene matches: 4. CDR1 and CDR2 from the germline V gene are DFQATT and SNEGSKA (reference sequence). The DNA for the CDR3 is TGCAGTCTGGCTAGCGGGCAAGAGACCCAGTACTTC. It is translated as CSLASGQETQYF.

Comment on this clonotype: The CDR3 end shows no conserved phenylalanine or tryptophan, and so a read error is likely. This chain connects TRBV29-1 to TRBJ2-1, with TRBD2 matching over 7 bases. The CDR3 has 12 amino acids. CDR1 and CDR2 from the germline V gene are SQVTM and ANQGSEA. With V trimmed by 7 bases and J by 10 bases, 10 bases remained unmatched. CDR3 region: CSASSGGREQFS. CDR3 in DNA: TGCAGCGCCTCCTCGGGAGGTCGAGAGCAGTTCTCC.

This clonotype was seen many times. This chain connects TRBV9 to TRBJ2-1; the match to TRBD2 covers 7 bases. Germline-derived CDR1 and CDR2 are SGDLS and YYNGEE. This CDR3 is built from 16 residues. The ends lost 0 bases at V and 5 bases at J; junction bases unmatched: 8. The DNA of the CDR3 is TGTGCCAGCAGCGTAGAGTTTGCGGGAGACGACAATGAGCAGTTCTTC. Its translation is CASSVEFAGDDNEQFF.

This sequence joins TRBV29-1 and TRBJ1-2; no firm D call. The CDR3 has 13 residues. V dropped 6 bases and J dropped 2 bases, with 13 bases sitting between them. Germline V CDR1 and CDR2: SQVTM, ANQGSEA. The CDR3 region has the DNA TGCAGCGTGGACGCCGGAACCAACTATGGCTACACCTTC. Amino acids: CSVDAGTNYGYTF.